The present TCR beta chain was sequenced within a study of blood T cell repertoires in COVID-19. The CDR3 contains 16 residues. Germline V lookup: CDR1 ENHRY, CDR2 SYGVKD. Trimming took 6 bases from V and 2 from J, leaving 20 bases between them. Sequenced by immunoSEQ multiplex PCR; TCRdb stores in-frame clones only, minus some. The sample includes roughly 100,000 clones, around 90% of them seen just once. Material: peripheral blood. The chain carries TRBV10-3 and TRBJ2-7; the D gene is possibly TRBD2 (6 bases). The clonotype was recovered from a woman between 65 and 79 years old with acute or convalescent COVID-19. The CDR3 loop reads CAISEEGGRAPYEQYF. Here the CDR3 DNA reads TGTGCCATCAGCGAGGAGGGAGGCAGGGCCCCCTACGAGCAGTACTTC.